Shown below are 24 T cell receptor beta chains from a single sample sequenced in a study of cytomegalovirus exposure and HLA in healthy donors (dated by TCRdb to the late 2010s). Receptor amplification or capture employed the immunoSEQ multiplex PCR assay. For the multiplex PCR, a mixture combining 60 forward primers for TCR Vbeta segments and 13 reverse primers for TCR Jbeta segments was used. The clones in this table, taken by TCRdb from immuneACCESS, are in-frame only. Not every clone is retained; where verified, under half of the shortfall comes from an unresolved V gene, and the cause of the rest is unknown. The sample table records roughly 140,000 clones; approximately 80% of these occur just once. Roughly 2.4% of the sample goes to the ten largest clones. The sample taken for sequencing was PBMCs. These receptors were collected from a woman aged 18-29 years in good health and CMV-seropositive.

The chain has TRBV5-6 and TRBJ1-2; maybe TRBD1 (5 bases). V lost 0 bases to trimming and J lost 4 bases, with 10 bases between them. The CDR3 loop spans 14 amino acids. CDR1 SGHDT and CDR2 YYEEEE come from the germline V gene. In DNA form, the CDR3 reads TGTGCCAGCAGCTTGGGGGGGGTGATCTATGGCTACACCTTC. It encodes CASSLGGVIYGYTF. The entire variable domain, with the rest obtained from reference TRBV5-6 and TRBJ1-2, is as follows: DAGVTQSPTHLIKTRGQQVTLRCSPKSGHDTVSWYQQALGQGPQFIFQYYEEEERQRGNFPDRFSGHQFPNYSSELNVNALLLGDSALYLCASSLGGVIYGYTFGSGTRLTVV.

This clone turned up a few times. This chain uses TRBV6-1 with TRBJ2-3; D is perhaps TRBD2 (6 bases). V was pared by 3 bases and J by 4 bases, with 11 bases between. CDR1 and CDR2 from the germline V gene are MNHNS and SASEGT. CDR3 length equals 14 residues. The CDR3 loop reads CASSEVAVPDTQYF. CDR3 in DNA: TGTGCCAGCAGTGAGGTAGCGGTCCCAGATACGCAGTATTTT.

This clone was seen a single time. The rearrangement uses TRBV30 and TRBJ2-2; D possibly corresponds to TRBD1 (5 bases). Germline-derived CDR1 and CDR2 are GTSNPN and SVGIG (reference sequence). CDR3 length: 14 residues. The V end lost 0 bases, the J end lost 6 bases, and 11 bases lay between the germline ends. DNA of the CDR3: TGTGCCTGGAGTGTCGGCAGGGCGGCCGGGGAGCTGTTTTTT. It is translated as CAWSVGRAAGELFF.

CDR3 sequence reads: CASSLWEGTGVYEQYF. The CDR3 nucleotides are TGTGCCAGCAGTTTATGGGAGGGGACAGGGGTCTACGAGCAGTACTTC. The chain couples TRBV28 to TRBJ2-7; 10 nucleotides line up with TRBD1. The trim removed 0 bases at V and 3 bases at J, leaving 5 bases unmatched. The CDR3 is 16 amino acids. CDR1 is MDHEN and CDR2 is SYDVKM in the germline V gene.

This clone showed up just a few times. The chain carries TRBV5-1 and TRBJ2-6; D is uncertain. Trimming took 0 bases from V and 0 from J, leaving 19 bases between them. The CDR3 is 20 amino acids. CDR1 and CDR2 (germline): SGHRS, YFSETQ. CDR3 sequence (DNA): TGCGCCAGCAGCTTGGTTGGTCTAAGATCCGTTAGCTCTGGGGCCAACGTCCTGACTTTC. This gives the protein CASSLVGLRSVSSGANVLTF.

Here the CDR3 reads CASSFLRKENPQYF. CDR3 DNA: TGTGCCAGCAGTTTCCTCCGTAAAGAGAATCCGCAGTATTTT. The chain carries TRBV28 and TRBJ2-3; D remains unclear. This CDR3 comprises 14 residues. The ends were cut back, 3 bases at V and 10 bases at J, with 17 bases in the middle. CDR1 MDHEN and CDR2 SYDVKM come from the germline V gene.

This sequence joins TRBV7-6 and TRBJ2-7, with TRBD1 as a possible D gene (5 bases). The end of the DNA is better explained by TRBJ2-5, so the J call may be wrong. CDR1 is SGHVS and CDR2 is FNYEAQ in the germline V gene. The CDR3 length is 16 residues. In DNA form, the CDR3 reads TGTGCCAGCAGCTTAAACCACAGGTCGTACCAAGAGACCCAGTACTTC. It codes for CASSLNHRSYQETQYF.

The rearrangement uses TRBV5-8 and TRBJ2-7; 9 bases fit TRBD1. CDR3 length: 14 residues. Germline trimming cut 5 bases from V and 7 bases from J; bases unmatched to any gene: 10. CDR1 is SGHTS, CDR2 YDEGEE, per germline. CDR3 DNA sequence: TGTGCCAGCAGTGCCGGGACAGGGTTTGGGGAGCAGTACTTC. Residues: CASSAGTGFGEQYF.

This chain links TRBV13 with TRBJ2-6; perhaps TRBD1 as D (5 bases). The CDR3 contains 18 residues. The germline gives CDR1 PRHDT, CDR2 FYEKMQ (reference sequence). The germline V and J ends were trimmed by 3 bases and 0 bases, with 15 bases remaining between them. CDR3 bases: TGTGCCAGCAGCTTGGCCGACAGCGCCTACTCTGGGGCCAACGTCCTGACTTTC. This translates into CASSLADSAYSGANVLTF.

The chain uses TRBV7-9 and TRBJ1-2, with D possibly being TRBD1 (5 bases). This CDR3 is built from 15 residues. Trimming pared 5 bases from V and 4 bases from J, leaving 17 bases between. The V gene's germline CDR1 is SEHNR and CDR2 FQNEAQ (reference sequence). The CDR3 loop is CASSPNGGEVYGYTF. In DNA form, the CDR3 reads TGTGCCAGCAGCCCTAACGGGGGGGAAGTCTATGGCTACACCTTC.

The count of this clone is one. V usage is TRBV25-1 and J usage is TRBJ2-3; D gene uncertain. The CDR3 spans 12 residues. V was pared by 3 bases and J by 4 bases, with 5 bases between. Germline V lookup: CDR1 MGHDK, CDR2 SYGVNS. CDR3 DNA sequence: TGTGCCAGCAGTGACCGGGCAGATACGCAGTATTTT. This gives the protein CASSDRADTQYF. The variable domain in full, with the rest retrieved from reference TRBV25-1 and TRBJ2-3, is EADIYQTPRYLVIGTGKKITLECSQTMGHDKMYWYQQDPGMELHLIHYSYGVNSTEKGDLSSESTVSRIRTEHFPLTLESARPSHTSQYLCASSDRADTQYFGPGTRLTVL.

This clone was observed a handful of times. The chain is built from TRBV19 and TRBJ1-5, with 7 nucleotides matching TRBD1. Germline V gene data show CDR1 as LNHDA and CDR2 as SQIVND (reference sequence). The CDR3 runs 15 residues. Trimming removed 3 bases from V and 9 bases from J; junction bases left unmatched: 11. CDR3 nucleotides: TGTGCCAGTAGTATGTCGGGACAGACTTTACGGCCCCAGCATTTT. Encoded protein: CASSMSGQTLRPQHF.

This clone is a singleton in its sample. This chain joins TRBV30 and TRBJ1-2; perhaps TRBD1 as D (6 bases). Per germline, CDR1 GTSNPN and CDR2 SVGIG (reference sequence). This CDR3 is 12 amino acids long. V lost 2 bases to trimming and J lost 8 bases, with 12 bases between them. As DNA, the CDR3 is TGTGCCTGGAGTACCGGGGGGCAGGGCTACACCTTC. Translation gives CAWSTGGQGYTF.

The genes are TRBV6-5 and TRBJ2-3; 8 bases map to TRBD2. This CDR3 comprises 13 residues. Germline V CDR1 and CDR2: MNHEY, SVGAGI. Losses at the gene ends were 4 bases for V and 6 bases for J; bases not matched to a gene: 3. The CDR3 nucleotides read TGTGCCAGCAGTTCGACTAGCGCCGATACGCAGTATTTT. Translating it yields CASSSTSADTQYF.

For this clone: In the same sample, other DNA sequences code for this CDR3. The chain combines TRBV5-1 with TRBJ2-7, with D tentatively TRBD1 (5 bases). Trimming took off 3 bases at V and 0 bases at J, with 16 bases between the two ends. This CDR3 comprises 16 residues. Germline CDR1 reads SGHRS; CDR2 reads YFSETQ. The CDR3 nucleotides read TGCGCCAGCAGCTCGCGAGCTCAGGGAAGCTCCTACGAGCAGTACTTC. Residues: CASSSRAQGSSYEQYF.

This clone was counted a single time. The chain uses TRBV18 and TRBJ2-7; possibly TRBD2 for D (6 bases). This CDR3 region has 15 residues. Trimming shortened V by 3 bases and J by 0 bases, and 12 bases separated the two germline ends. Germline values: CDR1 KGHSH, CDR2 LQKENI. The CDR3 here is CASSPQGGNSYEQYF. CDR3 coding DNA: TGTGCCAGCTCACCCCAGGGAGGTAACTCCTACGAGCAGTACTTC. Full variable domain (missing parts from reference TRBV18 and TRBJ2-7): NAGVMQNPRHLVRRRGQEARLRCSPMKGHSHVYWYRQLPEEGLKFMVYLQKENIIDESGMPKERFSAEFPKEGPSILRIQQVVRGDSAAYFCASSPQGGNSYEQYFGPGTRLTVT.

The rearrangement uses TRBV5-6 and TRBJ1-2; TRBD1 might be the D (6 bases). Germline V gene data show CDR1 as SGHDT and CDR2 as YYEEEE. The CDR3 runs to 14 residues. The V end lost 3 bases, the J end lost 3 bases, and 12 bases lay between the germline ends. The CDR3, as DNA: TGTGCCAGCAGCTCCGGACAGACCTACTATGGCTACACCTTC. It specifies CASSSGQTYYGYTF.

The J gene is TRBJ1-2, the V gene TRBV18; TRBD1 aligns across 8 bases. The CDR3 totals 16 residues. The ends lost 3 bases at V and 5 bases at J; junction bases unmatched: 11. The germline V gene encodes CDR1 KGHSH and CDR2 LQKENI. The CDR3 region has the DNA TGTGCCAGCTCACCCCTCCCCGAGACAGGGGATTATGGCTACACCTTC. It is translated as CASSPLPETGDYGYTF.

This sequence joins TRBV6-5 and TRBJ1-4; 7 bases align to TRBD1. The germline V gene has CDR1 MNHEY and CDR2 SVGAGI. The CDR3 contains 13 residues. V trimming: 2 bases; J trimming: 8 bases; junction bases outside the gene matches: 2. CDR3 sequence: CASSYGQAEKLFF. The CDR3 coding sequence is TGTGCCAGCAGTTACGGACAGGCGGAAAAACTGTTTTTT.

The chain has TRBV5-6 and TRBJ1-4, with D unresolved. Germline values: CDR1 SGHDT, CDR2 YYEEEE. Trimming took off 4 bases at V and 0 bases at J, with 7 bases between the two ends. The CDR3 length is 14 residues. The CDR3: CASSNSATNEKLFF. CDR3 bases: TGTGCCAGCAGCAACAGTGCAACTAATGAAAAACTGTTTTTT. Complete variable domain (other parts from reference TRBV5-6 and TRBJ1-4): DAGVTQSPTHLIKTRGQQVTLRCSPKSGHDTVSWYQQALGQGPQFIFQYYEEEERQRGNFPDRFSGHQFPNYSSELNVNALLLGDSALYLCASSNSATNEKLFFGSGTQLSVL.

The chain has TRBV29-1 and TRBJ2-7; the D is unclear. Germline values: CDR1 SQVTM, CDR2 ANQGSEA. V was clipped by 6 bases and J by 3 bases, with 15 bases between them. This CDR3 contains 13 residues. CDR3 region: CSVTVGRLYEQYF. In DNA, the CDR3 is TGCAGCGTGACCGTCGGCAGGCTCTACGAGCAGTACTTC.

This chain uses TRBV5-1 with TRBJ1-1, with TRBD1 identical over 9 bases. Germline-derived CDR1 and CDR2 are SGHRS and YFSETQ. The CDR3 is 15 residues long. Trimming took 0 bases from V and 7 from J; bases not matched to a gene: 7. Here the CDR3 DNA reads TGCGCCAGCAGCTTGGGAAACAGGGGGCAAGGTGAAGCTTTCTTT. Translating gives CASSLGNRGQGEAFF.

V gene TRBV28 combines with J gene TRBJ1-3; perhaps TRBD1 as D (6 bases). The germline gives CDR1 MDHEN, CDR2 SYDVKM. The CDR3 runs to 15 residues. Between the trimmed V and J ends, which lost 5 bases and 5 bases, there was a span of 16 bases. The CDR3 sequence is CASSLTGLGRNTIYF. The CDR3 region has the DNA TGTGCCAGCAGTCTGACAGGTCTTGGAAGAAACACCATATATTTT. The whole variable domain, filled in from reference TRBV28 and TRBJ1-3, reads DVKVTQSSRYLVKRTGEKVFLECVQDMDHENMFWYRQDPGLGLRLIYFSYDVKMKEKGDIPEGYSVSREKKERFSLILESASTNQTSMYLCASSLTGLGRNTIYFGEGSWLTVV.

The rearrangement joins TRBV9 to TRBJ1-2, with TRBD1 as a possible D gene (6 bases). The CDR3 runs to 14 residues. Germline lookup yields CDR1 SGDLS and CDR2 YYNGEE. Trimming took 0 bases from V and 4 from J, leaving 10 bases between them. CDR3: CASSVEQGLYGYTF. The CDR3 region has the DNA TGTGCCAGCAGCGTAGAACAGGGCCTCTATGGCTACACCTTC.